The following is a T cell receptor beta chain sequence with its context. These data are taken from a study of blood T cell repertoires in COVID-19. Study-wide background: Whether acute or convalescent, the COVID-19 samples came from the United States, Italy and Spain. T cells, B-cell-depleted T cells, or PBMCs supplied cDNA or gDNA.

The authors' processing: Amplification of reference gene primers provided the estimated nucleated cell counts. Measured with immunoSEQ multiplex PCR; TCRdb has only the in-frame clones, and not every one. The V and J calls and clone size come from that table; D and trimming were worked out from the DNA. The repertoire holds about 41,000 clones, with 65% to 85% as singletons. The material sequenced was peripheral blood. The clonotype originates from a woman aged 80 or older with active or convalescent COVID-19.

CDR3 protein: CASSLVGTASTDTQYF. The CDR3 coding sequence is TGTGCCAGCAGCTTGGTAGGGACAGCTAGCACAGATACGCAGTATTTT. This chain joins TRBV5-4 and TRBJ2-3, with TRBD1 identical over 7 bases. CDR3 size: 16 residues. Per the germline V gene, CDR1 is SGHNT and CDR2 is YYREEE (reference sequence). V dropped 0 bases and J dropped 0; count of bases not matched to a gene: 4. Full variable domain (remainder filled in from reference TRBV5-4 and TRBJ2-3): ETGVTQSPTHLIKTRGQQVTLRCSSQSGHNTVSWYQQALGQGPQFIFQYYREEENGRGNFPPRFSGLQFPNYSSELNVNALELDDSALYLCASSLVGTASTDTQYFGPGTRLTVL.